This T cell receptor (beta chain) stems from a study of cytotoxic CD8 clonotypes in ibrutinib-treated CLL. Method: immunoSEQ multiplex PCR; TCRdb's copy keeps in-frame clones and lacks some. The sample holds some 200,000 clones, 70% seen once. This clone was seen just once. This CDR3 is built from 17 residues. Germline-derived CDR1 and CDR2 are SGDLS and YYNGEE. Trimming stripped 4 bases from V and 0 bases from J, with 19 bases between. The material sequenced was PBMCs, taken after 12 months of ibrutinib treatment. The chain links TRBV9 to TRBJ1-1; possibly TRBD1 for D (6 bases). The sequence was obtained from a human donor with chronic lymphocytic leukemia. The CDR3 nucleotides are TGTGCCAGCAGCAGACAGGTCACCCCCTATTTGAACACTGAAGCTTTCTTT. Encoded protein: CASSRQVTPYLNTEAFF.